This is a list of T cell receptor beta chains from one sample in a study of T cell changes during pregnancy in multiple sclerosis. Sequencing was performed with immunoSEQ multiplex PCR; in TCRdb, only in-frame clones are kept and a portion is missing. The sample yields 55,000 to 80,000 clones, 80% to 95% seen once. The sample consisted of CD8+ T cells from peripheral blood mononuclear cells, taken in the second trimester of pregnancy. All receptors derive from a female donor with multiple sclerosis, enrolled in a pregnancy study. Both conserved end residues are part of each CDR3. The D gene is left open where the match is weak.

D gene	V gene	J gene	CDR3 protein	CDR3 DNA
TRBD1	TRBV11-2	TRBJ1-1	CASSSWDRKAFF	TGTGCCAGCTCCAGTTGGGACAGAAAAGCTTTCTTT
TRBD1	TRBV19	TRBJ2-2	CASSTPGTGNTGELFF	TGTGCCAGTAGTACACCCGGGACAGGGAACACCGGGGAGCTGTTTTTT
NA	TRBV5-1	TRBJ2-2	CASSSDTGELFF	TGCGCCAGCAGCTCCGACACCGGGGAGCTGTTTTTT
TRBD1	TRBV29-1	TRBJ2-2	CSVAGTGENTGELFF	TGCAGCGTTGCCGGGACAGGAGAAAACACCGGGGAGCTGTTTTTT
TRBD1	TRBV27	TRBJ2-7	CASSISRIRGRMYEQYF	TGTGCCAGCAGTATCAGCCGAATCAGGGGGCGCATGTACGAGCAGTACTTC
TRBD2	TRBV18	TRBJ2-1	CASSLGLELYNEQFF	TGTGCCAGCTCCCTCGGACTAGAGCTTTACAATGAGCAGTTCTTC
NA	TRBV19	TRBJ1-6	CASSISSGGNSPLHF	TGTGCCAGTAGTATTTCCAGCGGAGGTAATTCACCCCTCCACTTT
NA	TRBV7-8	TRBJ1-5	CASSLTGQRMGNQPQHF	TGTGCCAGCAGCTTAACAGGACAGAGAATGGGCAATCAGCCCCAGCATTTT
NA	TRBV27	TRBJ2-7	CASSLSGGVHPPYEQYF	TGTGCCAGCAGTTTATCGGGGGGAGTCCATCCCCCCTACGAGCAGTACTTC
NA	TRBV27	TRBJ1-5	CASSYKNSNQPQHF	TGTGCCAGCAGTTACAAGAATAGCAATCAGCCCCAGCATTTT
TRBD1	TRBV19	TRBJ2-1	CASSSRTGNEQFF	TGTGCCAGTAGTAGCAGGACAGGAAATGAGCAGTTCTTC
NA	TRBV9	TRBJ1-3	CASSVGESSGNTIYF	TGTGCCAGCAGCGTAGGGGAGAGCTCTGGAAACACCATATATTTT
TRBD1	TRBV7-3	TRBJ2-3	CASSPSGDRRTDTQYF	TGTGCCAGCAGCCCCTCAGGGGACAGACGCACAGATACGCAGTATTTT
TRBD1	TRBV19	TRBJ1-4	CASSILPGQAMNEKLFF	TGTGCCAGTAGTATACTCCCCGGACAGGCTATGAATGAAAAACTGTTTTTT
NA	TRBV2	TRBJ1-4	CASKLTGLPGEKLFF	TGTGCCAGCAAACTTACAGGGCTCCCTGGGGAAAAACTGTTTTTT
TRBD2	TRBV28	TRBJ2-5	CASTQGLAETQYF	TGTGCCAGCACCCAGGGACTAGCGGAGACCCAGTACTTC
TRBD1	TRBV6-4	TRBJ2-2	CASSPGQANTGELFF	TGTGCCAGCAGTCCGGGACAGGCGAACACCGGGGAGCTGTTTTTT
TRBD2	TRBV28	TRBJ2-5	CASRDSGRARETQYF	TGTGCCAGCAGGGATAGCGGGAGGGCCCGAGAGACCCAGTACTTC
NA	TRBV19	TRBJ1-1	CASSTQKNTEAFF	TGTGCCAGTAGTACCCAAAAAAACACTGAAGCTTTCTTT